This T cell receptor (beta chain) appears in the sequencing data of a study of blood T cells in healthy people across ages. The second PCR ran roughly 7 to 11 cycles with a sample-barcoded 5' primer and J-beta primers. TCRdb used MiXCR to reprocess the 5' RACE reads, holding one entry per CDR3 protein. The table includes approximately 1,700,000 distinct CDR3 sequences, approximately 39% detected once. Trimming removed 6 bases from V and 0 bases from J, with 13 bases in between. The CDR3 length is 14 residues. From germline, CDR1 is DFQATT and CDR2 SNEGSKA (reference sequence). This TCR was recovered from a human donor in good health. This chain joins TRBV20-1 and TRBJ2-3; D call uncertain. Sequenced material: blood. The CDR3 nucleotides are TGCAGTGCCCACGGGCCGACTAGCACAGATACGCAGTATTTT. Translation: CSAHGPTSTDTQYF.